This TCR beta chain stems from a study of cytomegalovirus exposure and HLA in healthy donors. This clone was counted between two and nine times. PCR amplification relied on 60 Vbeta primers (plus 13 Jbeta primers). Assay: immunoSEQ multiplex PCR; the TCRdb copy retains only in-frame clones and omits some. The sample records more than 150,000 clones, 60% to 85% being singletons. The CDR3 loop spans 15 amino acids. V trimming: 6 bases; J trimming: 4 bases; junction bases outside the gene matches: 11. Germline CDR1 is MDHEN and CDR2 is SYDVKM. The donors comprised healthy bone marrow donors. This rearrangement joins TRBV28 to TRBJ1-2; 7 nucleotides line up with TRBD1. Sequences were obtained from PBMCs. This receptor was taken from a woman in her forties or fifties in good health and CMV-seropositive. The CDR3 region has the DNA TGTGCCAGCAGACAGCCCGGGACAGCCATCTATGGCTACACCTTC. Residues: CASRQPGTAIYGYTF.